This T cell receptor beta chain originates from a study of T-cell memory formation after mild COVID-19. Constant-segment primers served in 5'RACE that generated TCR alpha and TCR beta cDNA libraries bearing sample barcodes and UMIs. TCRdb re-derived calls from the 5' RACE reads in MiXCR, one entry per CDR3 protein. The sample lists a few hundred thousand distinct CDR3 sequences; 20% to 25% were seen once. The study's findings and limits: A balance of CD4 and CD8 characterized clones contracting day 15 to 85, whereas later expanders leaned CD4+. CD8+ contracting clones occupied EMRA, while CD4+ ones occupied mainly CM and EM. Cross-reactive memory seemingly joined, as some responding clones were found in pre-infection memory.

Germline V gene sequence: CDR1 MGHDK, CDR2 SYGVNS. With 3 bases removed from V and 5 bases from J, the gap between germline ends came to 10 bases. This CDR3 is 13 amino acids long. A word on this clonotype: Its antigen remains unidentified.

The TCR originated in an adult woman who had mild COVID-19 (a few samples of this study predate the infection). Cell type and time point are not known. Specimen: PBMCs or a T cell subset sorted from them (not recorded which). V gene TRBV25-1 combines with J gene TRBJ1-2; D possibly corresponds to TRBD1 (6 bases). CDR3 nucleotides: TGTGCCAGCAGTGAGGCAGGGGCTTATGGCTACACCTTC. The encoded protein is CASSEAGAYGYTF.